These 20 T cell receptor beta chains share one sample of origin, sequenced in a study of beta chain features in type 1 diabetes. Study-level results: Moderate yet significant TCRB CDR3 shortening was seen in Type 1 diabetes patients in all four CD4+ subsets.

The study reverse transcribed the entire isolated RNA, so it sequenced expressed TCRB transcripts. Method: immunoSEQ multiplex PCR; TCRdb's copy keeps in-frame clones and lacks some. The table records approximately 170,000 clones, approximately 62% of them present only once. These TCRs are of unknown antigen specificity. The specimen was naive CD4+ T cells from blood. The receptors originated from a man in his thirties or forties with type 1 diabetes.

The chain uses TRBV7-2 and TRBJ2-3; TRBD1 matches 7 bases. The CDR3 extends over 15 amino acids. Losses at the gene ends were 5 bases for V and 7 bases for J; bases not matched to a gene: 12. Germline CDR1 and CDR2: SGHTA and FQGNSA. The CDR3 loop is CASSPFRDSQHTQYF. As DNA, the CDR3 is TGTGCCAGCAGCCCGTTCCGGGACAGCCAGCATACGCAGTATTTT.

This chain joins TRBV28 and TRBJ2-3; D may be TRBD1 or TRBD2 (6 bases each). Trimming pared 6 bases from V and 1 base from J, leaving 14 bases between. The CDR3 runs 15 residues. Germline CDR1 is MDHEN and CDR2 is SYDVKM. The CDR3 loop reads CASSLGGPGTDTQYF. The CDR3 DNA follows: TGTGCCAGCAGCCTGGGGGGCCCGGGCACAGATACGCAGTATTTT.

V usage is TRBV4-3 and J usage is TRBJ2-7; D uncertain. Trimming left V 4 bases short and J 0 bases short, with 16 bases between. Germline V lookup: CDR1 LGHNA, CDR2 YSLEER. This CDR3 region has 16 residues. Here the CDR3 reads CASSLHPTSLSYEQYF. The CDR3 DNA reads TGCGCCAGCAGCCTTCATCCTACTTCTCTCTCCTACGAGCAGTACTTC.

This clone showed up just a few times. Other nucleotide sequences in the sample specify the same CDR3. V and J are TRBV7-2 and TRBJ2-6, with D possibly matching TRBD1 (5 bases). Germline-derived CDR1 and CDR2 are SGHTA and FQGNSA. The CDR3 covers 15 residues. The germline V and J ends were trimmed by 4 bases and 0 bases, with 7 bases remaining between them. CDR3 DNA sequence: TGTGCCAGCAGCTCCAGGGACTCTGGGGCCAACGTCCTGACTTTC. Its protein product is CASSSRDSGANVLTF. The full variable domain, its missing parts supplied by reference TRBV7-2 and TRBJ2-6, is GAGVSQSPSNKVTEKGKDVELRCDPISGHTALYWYRQSLGQGLEFLIYFQGNSAPDKSGLPSDRFSAERTGGSVSTLTIQRTQQEDSAVYLCASSSRDSGANVLTFGAGSRLTVL.

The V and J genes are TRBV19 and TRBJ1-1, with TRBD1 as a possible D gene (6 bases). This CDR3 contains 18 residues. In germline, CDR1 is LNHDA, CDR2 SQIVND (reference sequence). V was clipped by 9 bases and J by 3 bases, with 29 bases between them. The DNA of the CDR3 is TGTGCCAGCCACCTCGGCTTTTGGAAGCAGGGGCAGGACACTGAAGCTTTCTTT. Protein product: CASHLGFWKQGQDTEAFF. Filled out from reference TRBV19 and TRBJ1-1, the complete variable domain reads DGGITQSPKYLFRKEGQNVTLSCEQNLNHDAMYWYRQDPGQGLRLIYYSQIVNDFQKGDIAEGYSVSREKKESFPLTVTSAQKNPTAFYLCASHLGFWKQGQDTEAFFGQGTRLTVV.

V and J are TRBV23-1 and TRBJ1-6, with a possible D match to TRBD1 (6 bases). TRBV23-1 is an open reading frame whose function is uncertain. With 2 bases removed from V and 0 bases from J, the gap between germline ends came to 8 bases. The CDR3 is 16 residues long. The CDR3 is CASSQRTASYNSPLHF. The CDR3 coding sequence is TGCGCCAGCAGTCAAAGGACAGCCTCCTATAATTCACCCCTCCACTTT.

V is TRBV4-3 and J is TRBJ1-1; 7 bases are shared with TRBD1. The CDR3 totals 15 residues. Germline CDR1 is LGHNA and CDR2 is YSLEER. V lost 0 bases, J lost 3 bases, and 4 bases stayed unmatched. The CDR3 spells CASSQEGRGDTEAFF. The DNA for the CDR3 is TGCGCCAGCAGCCAAGAGGGCAGGGGGGACACTGAAGCTTTCTTT.

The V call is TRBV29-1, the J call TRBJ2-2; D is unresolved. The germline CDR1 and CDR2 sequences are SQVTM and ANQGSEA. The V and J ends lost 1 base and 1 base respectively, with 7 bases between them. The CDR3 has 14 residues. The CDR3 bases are TGCAGCGTTGAAGGCAGAGTGAACACCGGGGAGCTGTTTTTT. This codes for CSVEGRVNTGELFF.

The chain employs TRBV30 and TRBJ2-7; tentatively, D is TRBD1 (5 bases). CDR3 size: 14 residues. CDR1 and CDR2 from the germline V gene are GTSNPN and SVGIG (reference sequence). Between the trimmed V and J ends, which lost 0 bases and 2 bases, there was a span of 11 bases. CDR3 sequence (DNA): TGTGCCTGGAGTGTACAGGCAGGCGCCTACGAGCAGTACTTC. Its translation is CAWSVQAGAYEQYF.

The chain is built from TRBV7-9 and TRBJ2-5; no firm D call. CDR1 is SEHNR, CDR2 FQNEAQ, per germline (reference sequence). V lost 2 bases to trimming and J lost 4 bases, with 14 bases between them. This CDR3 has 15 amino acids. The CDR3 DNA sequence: TGTGCCAGCAGCTTATCTTTAACCTTGGGAGAGACCCAGTACTTC. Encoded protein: CASSLSLTLGETQYF.

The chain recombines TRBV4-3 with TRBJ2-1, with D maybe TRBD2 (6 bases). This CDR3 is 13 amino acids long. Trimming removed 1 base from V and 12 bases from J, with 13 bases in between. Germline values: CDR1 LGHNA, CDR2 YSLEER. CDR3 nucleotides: TGCGCCAGCAGCCAAGGGTGGGAGGATGGGCAGTTCTTC. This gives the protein CASSQGWEDGQFF.

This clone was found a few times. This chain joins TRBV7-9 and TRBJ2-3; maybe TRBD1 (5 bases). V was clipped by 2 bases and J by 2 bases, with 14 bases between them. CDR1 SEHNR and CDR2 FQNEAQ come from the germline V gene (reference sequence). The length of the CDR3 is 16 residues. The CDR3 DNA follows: TGTGCCAGCAGCTTAAGGACGGCCAGGGACACAGATACGCAGTATTTT. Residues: CASSLRTARDTDTQYF.

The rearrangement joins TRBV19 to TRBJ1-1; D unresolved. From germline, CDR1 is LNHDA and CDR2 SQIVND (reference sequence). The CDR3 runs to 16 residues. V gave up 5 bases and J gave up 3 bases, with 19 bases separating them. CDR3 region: CASSSFDPNTYTEAFF. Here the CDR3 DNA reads TGTGCCAGTAGTTCGTTCGATCCTAATACCTACACTGAAGCTTTCTTT.

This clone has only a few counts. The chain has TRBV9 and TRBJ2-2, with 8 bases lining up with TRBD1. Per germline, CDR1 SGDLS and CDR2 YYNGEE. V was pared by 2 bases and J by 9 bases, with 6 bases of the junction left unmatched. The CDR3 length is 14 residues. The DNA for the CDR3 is TGTGCCAGCAGCGTGACAGGGGCGGGATGGGAGCTGTTTTTT. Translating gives CASSVTGAGWELFF.

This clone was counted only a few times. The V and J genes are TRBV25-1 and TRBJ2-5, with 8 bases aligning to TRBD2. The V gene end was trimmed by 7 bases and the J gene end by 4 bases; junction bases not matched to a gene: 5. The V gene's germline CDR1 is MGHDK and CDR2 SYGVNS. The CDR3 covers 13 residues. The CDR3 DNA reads TGTGCCAGCAATAGCGGGGTAGGAGAGACCCAGTACTTC. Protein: CASNSGVGETQYF.

DNA of the CDR3: TGTGCCTGGAGTGTCCGCGGACAGGGGTTACAGCCCCAGCATTTT. This translates into CAWSVRGQGLQPQHF. The V gene is TRBV30, the J gene TRBJ1-5; 9 bases are shared with TRBD1. This CDR3 spans 15 amino acids. Germline lookup yields CDR1 GTSNPN and CDR2 SVGIG (reference sequence). Germline trimming cut 0 bases from V and 7 bases from J; bases unmatched to any gene: 7.

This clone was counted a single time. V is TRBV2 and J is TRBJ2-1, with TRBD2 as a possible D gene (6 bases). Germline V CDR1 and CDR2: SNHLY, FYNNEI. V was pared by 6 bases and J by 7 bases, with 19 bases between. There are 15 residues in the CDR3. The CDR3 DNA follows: TGTGCCAGCAGGAGCGGGCAGGGTTTTAGGAATGAGCAGTTCTTC. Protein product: CASRSGQGFRNEQFF.

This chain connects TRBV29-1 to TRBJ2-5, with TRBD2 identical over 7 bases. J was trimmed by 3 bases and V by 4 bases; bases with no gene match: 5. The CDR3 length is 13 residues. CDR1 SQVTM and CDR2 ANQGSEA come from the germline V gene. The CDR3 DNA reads TGCAGCGTTGCCGGGACTACTAAAGAGACCCAGTACTTC. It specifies CSVAGTTKETQYF. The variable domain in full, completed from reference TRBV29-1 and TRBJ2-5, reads SAVISQKPSRDICQRGTSLTIQCQVDSQVTMMFWYRQQPGQSLTLIATANQGSEATYESGFVIDKFPISRPNLTFSTLTVSNMSPEDSSIYLCSVAGTTKETQYFGPGTRLLVL.

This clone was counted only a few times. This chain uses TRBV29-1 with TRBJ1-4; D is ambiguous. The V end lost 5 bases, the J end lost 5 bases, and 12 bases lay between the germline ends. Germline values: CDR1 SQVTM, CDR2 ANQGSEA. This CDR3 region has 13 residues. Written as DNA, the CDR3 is TGCAGCGTTCAGGTAGTCCGAAATGAAAAACTGTTTTTT. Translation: CSVQVVRNEKLFF.

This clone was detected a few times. The CDR3 reads CASSLSGVRGTEAFF. Written as DNA, the CDR3 is TGTGCCAGCAGCTTATCCGGGGTAAGGGGCACTGAAGCTTTCTTT. This chain uses TRBV7-9 with TRBJ1-1, with TRBD1 as a possible D gene (5 bases). This CDR3 has 15 residues. CDR1 and CDR2 (germline): SEHNR, FQNEAQ (reference sequence). The V gene lost 2 bases and the J gene lost 4 bases, with 14 bases spanning the gap.